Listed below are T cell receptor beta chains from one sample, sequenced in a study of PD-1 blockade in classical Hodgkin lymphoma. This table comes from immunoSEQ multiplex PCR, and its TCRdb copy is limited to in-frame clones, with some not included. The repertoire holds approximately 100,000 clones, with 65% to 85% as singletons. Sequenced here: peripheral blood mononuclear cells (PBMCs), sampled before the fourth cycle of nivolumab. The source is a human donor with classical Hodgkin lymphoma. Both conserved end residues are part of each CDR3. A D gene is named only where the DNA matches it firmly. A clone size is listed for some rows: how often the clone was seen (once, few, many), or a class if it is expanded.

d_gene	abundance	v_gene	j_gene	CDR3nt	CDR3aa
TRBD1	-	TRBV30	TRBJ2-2	TGTGCCTGGAGGACAGGGGCATTCACCGGGGAGCTGTTTTTT	CAWRTGAFTGELFF
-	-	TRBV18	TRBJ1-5	TGTGCCAGCTCATCACCTAGGGGGGGCAGCAATCAGCCCCAGCATTTT	CASSSPRGGSNQPQHF
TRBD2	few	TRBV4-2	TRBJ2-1	TGTGCCAGCAGCCCCTCGACTAGCGGGAGTTACAATGAGCAGTTCTTC	CASSPSTSGSYNEQFF
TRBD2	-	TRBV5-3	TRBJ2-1	TGTGCCAGAAGCCCGGGGGGGAATGAGCAGTTCTTC	CARSPGGNEQFF
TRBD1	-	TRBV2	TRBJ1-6	TGTGCCAGCAGTAAAGGGGGCGATTCACCCCTCCACTTT	CASSKGGDSPLHF
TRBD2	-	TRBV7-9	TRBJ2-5	TGTGCCAGCAGCTTAGTAGCGGGAGGAGAGACCCAGTACTTC	CASSLVAGGETQYF
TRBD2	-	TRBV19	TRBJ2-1	TGTGCCAGTAGTGCTTTAAGGACAGGGTCTGGGACTAGCGGGAGCTATGAGCAGTTCTTC	CASSALRTGSGTSGSYEQFF
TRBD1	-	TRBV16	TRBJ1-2	TGTGCCAGCAGCCGTGGGACAGGGCGGAACACCTTC	CASSRGTGRNTF
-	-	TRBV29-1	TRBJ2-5	TGCAGCGTTGAACGCGGGCGGCGGGAGACCCAGTACTTC	CSVERGRRETQYF
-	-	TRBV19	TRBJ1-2	TGTGCCAGTACCCGTGGGGGGGCTTATGGCTACACCTTC	CASTRGGAYGYTF
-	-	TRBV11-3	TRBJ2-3	TGTGCCAGCAGCTCCCCGGGAGCAGGATCCACAGATACGCAGTATTTT	CASSSPGAGSTDTQYF
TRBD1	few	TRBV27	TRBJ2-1	TGTGCCAGCAGGCCGGGACAGGGAATAAATGAGCAGTTCTTC	CASRPGQGINEQFF
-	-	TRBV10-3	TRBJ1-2	TGTGCCATCAGTGCCCTCGGAGCGGCCTATGGCTACACCTTC	CAISALGAAYGYTF
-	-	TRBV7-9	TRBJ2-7	TGTGCCAGCAGCTTCCACAGGGACGAGCAGTACTTC	CASSFHRDEQYF
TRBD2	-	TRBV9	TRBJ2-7	TGTGCCAGCAGCGCGAGAACGGGACTAGCGGTTTACGAGCAGTACTTC	CASSARTGLAVYEQYF
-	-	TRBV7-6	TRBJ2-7	TGTGCCGCGGGAATAGGCTACGAGCAGTACTTC	CAAGIGYEQYF
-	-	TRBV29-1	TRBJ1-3	TGCAGCGTTGGGACGGCGACAAGGGGAAACACCATATATTTT	CSVGTATRGNTIYF
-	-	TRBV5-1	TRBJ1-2	TGCGCCAGCAGCATAACAGGGAGGTCGGATGGCTACACCTTC	CASSITGRSDGYTF
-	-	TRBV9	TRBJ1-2	TGTGCCAGCAGCGCGGCCAACGGCAGGGGCAGGCATGGCTACACCTTC	CASSAANGRGRHGYTF
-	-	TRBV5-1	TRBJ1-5	TGCGCCAGCAGCTTGGACAGCCCGGACGGACCCCAGCATTTT	CASSLDSPDGPQHF
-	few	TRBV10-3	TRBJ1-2	TGTGCCATCAGATGGGGGGTTAACTATGGCTACACCTTC	CAIRWGVNYGYTF
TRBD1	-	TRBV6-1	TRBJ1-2	TGTGCCAGCAGTGAGGGACAGCCCATTAACTATGGCTACACCTTC	CASSEGQPINYGYTF
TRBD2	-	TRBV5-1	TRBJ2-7	TGCGCCAGCAGCTTCTCGTGGGGGACTAGTGGCTACGAGCAGTACTTC	CASSFSWGTSGYEQYF
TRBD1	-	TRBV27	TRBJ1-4	TGTGCCAGCAGTATCTTGGGGGGGACAGTTGCTAATGAAAAACTGTTTTTT	CASSILGGTVANEKLFF
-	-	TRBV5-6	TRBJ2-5	TGTGCCAGCAGCTTTGACCAAGAAGAGACCCAGTACTTC	CASSFDQEETQYF
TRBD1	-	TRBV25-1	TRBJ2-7	TGTGCCAGCAGTTCGCCAGGGGGCGCTTACGAGCAGTACTTC	CASSSPGGAYEQYF
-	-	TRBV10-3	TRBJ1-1	TGTGCCATCAGTGAAAGGGGCCACACTGAAGCTTTCTTT	CAISERGHTEAFF
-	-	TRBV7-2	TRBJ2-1	TGTGCCAGCAGCTTAGCCCTCCCAAGTGAGCAGTTCTTC	CASSLALPSEQFF
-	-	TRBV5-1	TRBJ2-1	TGCGCCAGCGGATACAGGGATGGGTGGAATGAGCAGTTCTTC	CASGYRDGWNEQFF